Described below is a single T cell receptor (beta chain) sequence and its context. The sample originates from a study of metastatic and nonmetastatic thyroid tumors. Overall study: Across blood and tumor or nodule tissue, repertoires from malignant and benign thyroid patients were compared with one another.

TCRdb re-analyzed the PCR reads through MiXCR. The sample consists of tens of thousands of clones, 24% of them appearing once. Every patient underwent thyroid surgery untreated. The clonotype originates from a female donor with papillary thyroid cancer or a benign thyroid nodule (not recorded which). Some clones in this sample may be carry-over from other donors' samples. The sequenced sample consisted of blood.

The CDR3 spells CSASQGGGSGYTF. CDR3 DNA: TGCAGTGCTAGTCAGGGGGGAGGTAGCGGCTACACCTTC. The rearrangement links TRBV20-1 to TRBJ1-2, with 7 bases lining up with TRBD1. The CDR3 loop spans 13 amino acids. Germline V gene lookup returns CDR1 DFQATT and CDR2 SNEGSKA (reference sequence). J lost 8 bases, V lost 3 bases, and 9 bases had no gene match.